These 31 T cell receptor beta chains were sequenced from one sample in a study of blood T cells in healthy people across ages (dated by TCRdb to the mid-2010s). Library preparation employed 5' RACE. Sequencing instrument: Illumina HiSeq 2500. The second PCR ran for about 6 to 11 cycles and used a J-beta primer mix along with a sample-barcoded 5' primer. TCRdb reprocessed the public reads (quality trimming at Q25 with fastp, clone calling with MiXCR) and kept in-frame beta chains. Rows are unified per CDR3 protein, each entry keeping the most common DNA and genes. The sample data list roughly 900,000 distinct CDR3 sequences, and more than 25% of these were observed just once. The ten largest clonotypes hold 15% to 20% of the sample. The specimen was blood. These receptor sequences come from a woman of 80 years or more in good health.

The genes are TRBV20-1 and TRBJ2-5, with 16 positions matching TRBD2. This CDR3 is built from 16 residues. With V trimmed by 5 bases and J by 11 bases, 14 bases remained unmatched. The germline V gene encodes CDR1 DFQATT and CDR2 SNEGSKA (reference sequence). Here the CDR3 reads CSARTGTSGGAREQYF. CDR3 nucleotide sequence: TGCAGTGCTCGTACCGGGACTAGCGGGGGGGCGCGGGAGCAGTACTTC.

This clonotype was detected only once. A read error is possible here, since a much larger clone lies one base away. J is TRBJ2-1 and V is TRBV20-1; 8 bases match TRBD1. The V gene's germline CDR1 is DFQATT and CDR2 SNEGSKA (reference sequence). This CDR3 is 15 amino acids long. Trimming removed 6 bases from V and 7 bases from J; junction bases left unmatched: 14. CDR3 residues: CSALFGQGTGNEQFF. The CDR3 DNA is TGCAGTGCCTTATTTGGACAGGGTACGGGGAATGAGCAGTTCTTC.

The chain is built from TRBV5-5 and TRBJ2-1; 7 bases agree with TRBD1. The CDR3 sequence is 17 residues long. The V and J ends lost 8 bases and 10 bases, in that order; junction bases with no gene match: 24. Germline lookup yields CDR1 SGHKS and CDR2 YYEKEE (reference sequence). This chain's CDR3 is CASIQLVGTAGFYEQFF. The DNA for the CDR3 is TGTGCCAGTATCCAATTGGTGGGGACAGCCGGGTTCTACGAGCAGTTCTTC.

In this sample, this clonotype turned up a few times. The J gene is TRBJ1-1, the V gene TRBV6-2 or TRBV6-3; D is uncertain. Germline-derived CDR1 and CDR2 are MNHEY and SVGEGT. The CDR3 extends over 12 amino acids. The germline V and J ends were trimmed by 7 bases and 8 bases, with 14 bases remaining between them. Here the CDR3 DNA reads TGTGCCAGCACTTGGGCGGAAGGGGAAGCTTTCTTT. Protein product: CASTWAEGEAFF.

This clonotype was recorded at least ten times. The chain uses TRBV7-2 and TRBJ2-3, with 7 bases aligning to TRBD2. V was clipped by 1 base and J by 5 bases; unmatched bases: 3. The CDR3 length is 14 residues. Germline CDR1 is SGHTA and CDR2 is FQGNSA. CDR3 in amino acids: CASSLDAGVDTQYF. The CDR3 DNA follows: TGTGCCAGCAGCTTAGACGCGGGGGTAGATACGCAGTATTTT.

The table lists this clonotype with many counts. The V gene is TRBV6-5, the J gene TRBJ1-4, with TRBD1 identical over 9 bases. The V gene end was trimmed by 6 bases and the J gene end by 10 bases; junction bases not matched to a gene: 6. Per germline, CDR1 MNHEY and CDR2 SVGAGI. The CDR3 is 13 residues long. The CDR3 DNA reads TGTGCCAGCAGCCCACAGGGGGCGGGAAAACTGTTTTTT. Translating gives CASSPQGAGKLFF.

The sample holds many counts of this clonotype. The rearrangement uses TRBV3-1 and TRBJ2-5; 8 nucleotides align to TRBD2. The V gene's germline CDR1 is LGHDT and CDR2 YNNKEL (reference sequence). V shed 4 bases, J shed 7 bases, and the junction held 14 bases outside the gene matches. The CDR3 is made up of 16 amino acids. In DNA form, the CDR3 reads TGTGCCAGCAGCCTACAGATTTCGGGGGGGCCAGCGACCCAGTACTTC. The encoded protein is CASSLQISGGPATQYF.

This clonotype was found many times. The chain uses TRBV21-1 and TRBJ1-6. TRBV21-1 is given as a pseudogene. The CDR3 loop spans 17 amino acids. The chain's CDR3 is CASSKDLRNRTGSPLHF. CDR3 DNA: TGTGCCAGCAGCAAAGACCTCCGGAATAGGACTGGTTCACCCCTCCACTTT.

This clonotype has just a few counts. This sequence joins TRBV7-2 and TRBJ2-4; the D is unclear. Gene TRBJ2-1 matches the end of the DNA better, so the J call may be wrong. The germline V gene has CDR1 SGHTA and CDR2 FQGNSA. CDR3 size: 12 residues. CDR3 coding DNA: TGTGCCAGCAGCCCAGAGGTCGATGAGCAGTTCTTC. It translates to CASSPEVDEQFF.

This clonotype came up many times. The CDR3 DNA reads as TGTGCCAGCTCACCACCGGCGACAGGAACCCTGGGGGAGCAGTACTTC. Translation: CASSPPATGTLGEQYF. The chain has TRBV18 and TRBJ2-5, with D perhaps matching TRBD1 (6 bases). CDR1 KGHSH and CDR2 LQKENI come from the germline V gene. The V and J ends lost 0 bases and 11 bases respectively, with 22 bases between them. The CDR3 sequence is 16 residues long.

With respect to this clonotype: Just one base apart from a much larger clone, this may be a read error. CDR3 sequence (DNA): TGCAGTGCTAGAAGGACTAGCGGGGAGACAGATACGCAGTATTTT. Translated: CSARRTSGETDTQYF. The chain combines TRBV20-1 with TRBJ2-3, with 12 positions matching TRBD2. The CDR3 consists of 15 residues. The V gene's germline CDR1 is DFQATT and CDR2 SNEGSKA (reference sequence). V shed 2 bases, J shed 3 bases, and the junction held 3 bases outside the gene matches.

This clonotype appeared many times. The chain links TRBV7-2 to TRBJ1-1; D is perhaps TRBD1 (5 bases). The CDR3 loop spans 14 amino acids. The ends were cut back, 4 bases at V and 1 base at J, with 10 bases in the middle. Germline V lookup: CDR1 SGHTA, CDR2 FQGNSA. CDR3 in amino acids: CASSYRQTNTEAFF. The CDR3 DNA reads TGTGCCAGCAGCTACCGACAGACGAACACTGAAGCTTTCTTT.

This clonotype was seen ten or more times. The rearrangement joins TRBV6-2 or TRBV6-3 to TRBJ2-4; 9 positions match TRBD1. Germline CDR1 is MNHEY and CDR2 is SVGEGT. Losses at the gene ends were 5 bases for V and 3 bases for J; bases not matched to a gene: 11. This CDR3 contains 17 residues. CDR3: CASSVPQGAVGKNIQYF. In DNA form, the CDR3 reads TGTGCCAGCAGTGTACCACAGGGGGCGGTGGGCAAAAACATTCAGTACTTC.

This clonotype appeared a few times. The CDR3 nucleotides are TGTGCCAGCAGCTTATCATCGGGAGGGGGCCACGGGGATGCGCAGTATTTT. This sequence encodes CASSLSSGGGHGDAQYF. The V and J genes are TRBV11-2 and TRBJ2-3, with a possible D match to TRBD2 (8 bases). The CDR3 is 17 amino acids. Germline V CDR1 and CDR2: SGHAT, FQNNGV. Between the trimmed V and J ends, which lost 2 bases and 10 bases, there was a span of 25 bases.

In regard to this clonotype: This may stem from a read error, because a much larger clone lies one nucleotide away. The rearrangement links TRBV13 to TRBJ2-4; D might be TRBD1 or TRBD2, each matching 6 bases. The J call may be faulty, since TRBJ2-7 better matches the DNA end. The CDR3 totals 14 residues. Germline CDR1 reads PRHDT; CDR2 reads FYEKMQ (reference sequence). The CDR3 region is CACSLGGLGYEQYF. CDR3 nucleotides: TGTGCCTGCAGCTTAGGGGGGTTAGGCTACGAGCAGTACTTC.

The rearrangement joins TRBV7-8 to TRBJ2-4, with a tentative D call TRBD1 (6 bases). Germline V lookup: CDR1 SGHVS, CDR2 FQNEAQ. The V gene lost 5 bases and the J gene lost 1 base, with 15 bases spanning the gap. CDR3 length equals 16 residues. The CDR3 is CASSGTGNRAKNIQYF. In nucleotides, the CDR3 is TGTGCCAGCAGCGGAACAGGGAATAGGGCCAAAAACATTCAGTACTTC.

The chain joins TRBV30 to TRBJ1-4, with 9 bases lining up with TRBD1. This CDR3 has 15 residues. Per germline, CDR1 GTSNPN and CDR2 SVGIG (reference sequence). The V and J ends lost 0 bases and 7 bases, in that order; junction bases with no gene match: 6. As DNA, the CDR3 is TGTGCCTGGAGTGTACGCGGGACAGGGCCTGAAAAACTGTTTTTT. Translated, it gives CAWSVRGTGPEKLFF.

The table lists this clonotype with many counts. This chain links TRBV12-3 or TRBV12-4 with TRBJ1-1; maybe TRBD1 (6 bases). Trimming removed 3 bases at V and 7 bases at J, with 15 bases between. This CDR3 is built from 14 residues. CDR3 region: CASSFGGGAVEAFF. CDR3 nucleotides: TGTGCCAGCAGTTTCGGAGGGGGGGCGGTTGAAGCTTTCTTT.

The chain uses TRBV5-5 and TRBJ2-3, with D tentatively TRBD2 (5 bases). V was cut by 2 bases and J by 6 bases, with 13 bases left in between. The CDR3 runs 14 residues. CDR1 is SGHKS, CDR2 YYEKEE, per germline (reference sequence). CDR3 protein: CASSFSQGGDTQYF. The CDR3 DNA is TGTGCCAGCAGCTTTAGTCAAGGAGGTGATACGCAGTATTTT.

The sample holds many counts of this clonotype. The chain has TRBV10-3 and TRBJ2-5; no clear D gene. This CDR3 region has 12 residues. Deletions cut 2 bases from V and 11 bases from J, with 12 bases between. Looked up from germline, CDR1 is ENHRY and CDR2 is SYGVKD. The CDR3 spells CAISEPTGSQYF. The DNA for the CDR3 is TGTGCCATCAGTGAGCCTACGGGTTCGCAGTACTTC.

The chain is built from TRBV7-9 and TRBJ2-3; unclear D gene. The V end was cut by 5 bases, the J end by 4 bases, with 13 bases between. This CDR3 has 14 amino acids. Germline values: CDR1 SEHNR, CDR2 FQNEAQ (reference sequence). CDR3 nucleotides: TGTGCCAGCAGCGTCGGTGGTGTCGCAGATACGCAGTATTTT. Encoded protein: CASSVGGVADTQYF.

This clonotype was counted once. Written as DNA, the CDR3 is TGCGCCAGCAGCTTCCGGGACACGCTGAACACCGGGGAGCTGTTTTTT. It encodes CASSFRDTLNTGELFF. This chain joins TRBV5-1 and TRBJ2-2, with D maybe TRBD1 (6 bases). The germline V gene has CDR1 SGHRS and CDR2 YFSETQ. This CDR3 has 16 amino acids. Between the trimmed V and J ends, which lost 2 bases and 1 base, there was a span of 12 bases.

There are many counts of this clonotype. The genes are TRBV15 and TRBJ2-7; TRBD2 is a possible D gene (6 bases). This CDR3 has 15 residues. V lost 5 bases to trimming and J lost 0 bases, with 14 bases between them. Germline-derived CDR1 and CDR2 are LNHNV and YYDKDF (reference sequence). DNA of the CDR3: TGTGCCACCAGCCCCACCGGGGGTCTCTCCTACGAGCAGTACTTC. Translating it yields CATSPTGGLSYEQYF.

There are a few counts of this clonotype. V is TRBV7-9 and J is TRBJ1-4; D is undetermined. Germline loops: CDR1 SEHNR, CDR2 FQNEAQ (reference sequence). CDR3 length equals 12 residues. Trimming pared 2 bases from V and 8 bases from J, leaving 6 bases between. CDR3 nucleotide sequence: TGTGCCAGCAGCTTATCCGTGGAAAAACTGTTTTTT. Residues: CASSLSVEKLFF.

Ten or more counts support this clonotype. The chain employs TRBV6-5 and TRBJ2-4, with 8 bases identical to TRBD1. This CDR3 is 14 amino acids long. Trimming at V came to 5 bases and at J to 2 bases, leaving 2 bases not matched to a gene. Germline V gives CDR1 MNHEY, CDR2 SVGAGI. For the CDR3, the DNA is TGTGCCAGCAGTCGGACAGGGTCCAAAAACATTCAGTACTTC. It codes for CASSRTGSKNIQYF.

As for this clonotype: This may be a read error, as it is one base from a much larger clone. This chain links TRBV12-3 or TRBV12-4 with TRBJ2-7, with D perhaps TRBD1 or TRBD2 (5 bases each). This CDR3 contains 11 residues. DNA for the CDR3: TGTGCCTGCAGTCCAGGGAGCGAGCAGTACTTC. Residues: CACSPGSEQYF.

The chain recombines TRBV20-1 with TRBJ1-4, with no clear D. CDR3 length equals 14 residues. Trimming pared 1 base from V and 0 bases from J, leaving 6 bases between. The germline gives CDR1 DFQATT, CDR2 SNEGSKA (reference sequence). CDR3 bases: TGCAGTGCTAGAGTTGCGTCAACTAATGAAAAACTGTTTTTT. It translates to CSARVASTNEKLFF.

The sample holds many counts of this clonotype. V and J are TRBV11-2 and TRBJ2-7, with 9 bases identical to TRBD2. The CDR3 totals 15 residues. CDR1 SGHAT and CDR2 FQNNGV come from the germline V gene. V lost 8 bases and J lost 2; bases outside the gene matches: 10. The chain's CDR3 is CASQKMRTSAYEQYF. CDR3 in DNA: TGTGCCAGCCAAAAGATGCGGACTAGCGCCTACGAGCAGTACTTC.

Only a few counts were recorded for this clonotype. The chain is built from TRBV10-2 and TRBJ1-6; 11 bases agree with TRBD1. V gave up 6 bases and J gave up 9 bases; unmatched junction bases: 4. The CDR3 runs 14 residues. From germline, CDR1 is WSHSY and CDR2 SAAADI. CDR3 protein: CASRGQGAVSPLHF. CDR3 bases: TGCGCCAGCAGAGGACAGGGGGCGGTTTCACCCCTCCACTTT.

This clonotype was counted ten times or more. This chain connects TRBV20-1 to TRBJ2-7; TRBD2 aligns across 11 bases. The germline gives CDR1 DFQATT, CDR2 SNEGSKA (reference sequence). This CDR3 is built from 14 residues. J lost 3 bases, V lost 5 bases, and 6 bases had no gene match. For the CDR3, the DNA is TGCAGTGCTCCCCGGGGGACTAGCGGCTACGAGCAGTACTTC. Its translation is CSAPRGTSGYEQYF.

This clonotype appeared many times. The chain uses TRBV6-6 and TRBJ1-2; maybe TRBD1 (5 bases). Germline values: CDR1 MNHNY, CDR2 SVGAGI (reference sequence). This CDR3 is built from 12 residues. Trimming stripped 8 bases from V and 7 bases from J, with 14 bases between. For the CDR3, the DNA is TGTGCCAGCTCCTCCCAGGGAATTGGCTACACCTTC. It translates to CASSSQGIGYTF.